The TCR beta chain described here comes from a study of blood T cells in healthy people across ages. A second PCR of roughly 7 to 11 cycles used a sample-barcoded 5' primer and a J-beta primer mix. TCRdb called the 5' RACE reads again in MiXCR, with one record for every CDR3 protein. The data contain around 1,500,000 distinct CDR3 sequences, over 25% of them seen just once; the ten biggest clones take up roughly 8%. Per the germline V gene, CDR1 is SGHVS and CDR2 is FQNEAQ. CDR3 length: 15 amino acids. V was cut by 0 bases and J by 3 bases, with 11 bases left in between. This TCR was recovered from a woman in her thirties in good health. The V call is TRBV7-8, the J call TRBJ1-1; D is possibly TRBD1 (5 bases). Source material: blood. The CDR3 loop reads CASSLARGRDTEAFF. DNA of the CDR3: TGTGCCAGCAGCTTAGCGCGGGGCCGCGACACTGAAGCTTTCTTT. Full variable domain (missing parts from reference TRBV7-8 and TRBJ1-1): GAGVSQSPRYKVAKRGQDVALRCDPISGHVSLFWYQQALGQGPEFLTYFQNEAQLDKSGLPSDRFFAERPEGSVSTLKIQRTQQEDSAVYLCASSLARGRDTEAFFGQGTRLTVV.